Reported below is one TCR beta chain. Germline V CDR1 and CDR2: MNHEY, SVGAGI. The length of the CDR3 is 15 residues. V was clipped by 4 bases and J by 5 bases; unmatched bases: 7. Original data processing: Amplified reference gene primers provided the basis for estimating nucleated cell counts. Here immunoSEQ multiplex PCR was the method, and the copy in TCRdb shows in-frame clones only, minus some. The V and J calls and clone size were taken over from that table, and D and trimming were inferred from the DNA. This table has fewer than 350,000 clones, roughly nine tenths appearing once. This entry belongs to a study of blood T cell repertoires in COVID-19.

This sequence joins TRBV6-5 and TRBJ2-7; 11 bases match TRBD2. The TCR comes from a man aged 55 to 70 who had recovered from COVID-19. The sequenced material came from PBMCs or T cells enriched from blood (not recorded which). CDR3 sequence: CASSFLAGGPNEQYF. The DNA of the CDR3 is TGTGCCAGCAGTTTTTTAGCGGGAGGGCCTAACGAGCAGTACTTC.